This T cell receptor beta chain was found in a study of CD8 T cells in ankylosing spondylitis. Trimming removed 6 bases at V and 5 bases at J, with 10 bases between. This CDR3 has 11 amino acids. Germline V gene sequence: CDR1 DFQATT, CDR2 SNEGSKA (reference sequence). This clonotype was recorded many times. Its specificity is not known. Quantitative 5'-RACE was performed with molecular barcodes, and it yielded the TCR beta libraries. TCRdb redid the calling of the 5' RACE reads with MiXCR, one entry per CDR3 protein. The data hold 230,000 or so distinct CDR3 sequences, with 20% to 30% observed a single time. Findings of the study overall: The disease-linked clones had a CD8+ phenotype and low blood frequencies. Disease-linked clones were reportedly significantly enriched in matched ankylosing spondylitis synovial fluid. Within ankylosing spondylitis blood, a TCR beta motif made up of seven to nine highly homologous variants appeared to be characteristic.

Sequenced sample: blood, either unsorted or a sorted T cell fraction (not recorded which). The source of this sequence is a male donor with ankylosing spondylitis or in good health (not recorded which). The rearrangement joins TRBV20-1 to TRBJ2-5; D gene unclear. The CDR3 DNA sequence: TGCAGTGCCTCCTCCCGGGAGACCCAGTACTTC. Encoded protein: CSASSRETQYF.